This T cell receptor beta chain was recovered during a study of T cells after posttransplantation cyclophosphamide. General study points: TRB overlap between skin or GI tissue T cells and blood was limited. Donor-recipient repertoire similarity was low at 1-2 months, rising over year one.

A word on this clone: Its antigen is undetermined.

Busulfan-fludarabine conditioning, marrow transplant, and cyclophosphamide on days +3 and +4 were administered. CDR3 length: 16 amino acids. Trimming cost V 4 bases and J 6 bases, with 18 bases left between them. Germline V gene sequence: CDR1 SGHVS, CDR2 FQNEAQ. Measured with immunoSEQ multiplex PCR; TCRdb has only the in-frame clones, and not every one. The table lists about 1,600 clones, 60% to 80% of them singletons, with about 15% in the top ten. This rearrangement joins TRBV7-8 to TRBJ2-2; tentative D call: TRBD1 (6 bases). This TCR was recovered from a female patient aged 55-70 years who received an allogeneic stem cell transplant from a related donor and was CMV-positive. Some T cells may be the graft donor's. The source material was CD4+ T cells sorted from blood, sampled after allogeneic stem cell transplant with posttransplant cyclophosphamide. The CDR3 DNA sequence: TGTGCCAGCAGCTCTCAATTGGGGGCGGTCGCCGGGGAGCTGTTTTTT. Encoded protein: CASSSQLGAVAGELFF.